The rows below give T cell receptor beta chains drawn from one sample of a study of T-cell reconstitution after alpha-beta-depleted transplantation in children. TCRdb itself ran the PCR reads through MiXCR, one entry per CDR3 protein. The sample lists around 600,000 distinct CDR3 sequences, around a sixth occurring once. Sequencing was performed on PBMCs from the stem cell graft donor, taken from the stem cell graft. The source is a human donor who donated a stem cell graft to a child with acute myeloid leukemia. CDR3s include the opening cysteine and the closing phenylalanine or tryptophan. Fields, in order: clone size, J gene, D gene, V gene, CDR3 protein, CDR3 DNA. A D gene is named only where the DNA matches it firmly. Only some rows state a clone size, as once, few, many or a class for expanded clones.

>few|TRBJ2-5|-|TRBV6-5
CASSYSGGLVETQYF
TGTGCCAGCAGTTACTCCGGAGGTCTGGTAGAGACCCAGTACTTC
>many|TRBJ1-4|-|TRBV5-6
CASSLDRSNGEKLFF
TGTGCCAGCAGCTTGGATAGGTCGAACGGTGAAAAACTGTTTTTT
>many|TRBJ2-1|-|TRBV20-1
CSARTVSYNEQFF
TGCAGTGCTAGGACGGTATCCTACAATGAGCAGTTCTTC
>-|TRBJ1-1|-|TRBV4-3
CASSQWGEGSTEAFF
TGCGCCAGCAGCCAATGGGGGGAAGGGTCCACTGAAGCTTTCTTT
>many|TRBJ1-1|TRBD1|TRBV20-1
CSARDRGATEAFF
TGCAGTGCCCGGGACAGGGGTGCCACTGAAGCTTTCTTT
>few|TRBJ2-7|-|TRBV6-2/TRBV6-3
CASSYSGPFYEQYF
TGTGCCAGCAGTTATTCGGGGCCCTTCTACGAGCAGTACTTC
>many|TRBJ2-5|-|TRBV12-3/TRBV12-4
CASSLGGTKETQYF
TGTGCCAGCAGTTTGGGGGGGACAAAAGAGACCCAGTACTTC
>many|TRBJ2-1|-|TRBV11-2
CASSDGTRYNEQFF
TGTGCCAGCAGCGACGGGACCAGGTACAATGAGCAGTTCTTC
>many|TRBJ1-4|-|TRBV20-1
CSARDLRTPNEKLFF
TGCAGTGCTAGAGATCTGAGGACACCGAATGAAAAACTGTTTTTT
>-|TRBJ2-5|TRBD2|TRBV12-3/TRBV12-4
CASSLLTSGDRETQYF
TGTGCCAGCAGTTTATTGACTAGCGGGGACCGAGAGACCCAGTACTTC
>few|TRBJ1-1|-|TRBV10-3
CAISESVEDTEAFF
TGTGCCATCAGTGAGTCCGTGGAAGACACTGAAGCTTTCTTT
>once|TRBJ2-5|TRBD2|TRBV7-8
CASSLLPSGGLTFQETQYF
TGTGCCAGCAGCTTACTTCCGAGCGGGGGGCTTACCTTCCAAGAGACCCAGTACTTC
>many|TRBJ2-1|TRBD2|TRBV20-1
CSARELAGDQAYNEQFF
TGCAGTGCTAGAGAACTAGCGGGGGACCAGGCCTACAATGAGCAGTTCTTC
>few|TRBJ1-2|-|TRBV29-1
CSVGDEGYTF
TGCAGCGTTGGTGACGAGGGCTACACCTTC
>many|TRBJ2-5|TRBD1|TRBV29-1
CSMHAGTGMTQYF
TGCAGCATGCACGCCGGGACAGGGATGACCCAGTACTTC
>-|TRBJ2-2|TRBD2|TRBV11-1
CASIRTSGPTNTGELFF
TGTGCCAGCATTCGGACTAGCGGTCCCACGAACACCGGGGAGCTGTTTTTT
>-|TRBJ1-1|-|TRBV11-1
CASSLASHAGRMNTEAFF
TGTGCCAGCAGCTTAGCCTCCCACGCGGGGCGGATGAACACTGAAGCTTTCTTT
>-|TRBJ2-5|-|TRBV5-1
CASSSGMTNQETQYF
TGCGCCAGCAGCTCCGGGATGACAAATCAAGAGACCCAGTACTTC
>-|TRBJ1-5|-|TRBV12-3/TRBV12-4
CASSLQSRNQPQHF
TGTGCCAGCAGTCTCCAGAGTCGCAATCAGCCCCAGCATTTT
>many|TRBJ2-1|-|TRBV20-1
CSARTPAGNPSYNEQFF
TGCAGTGCTAGAACCCCCGCTGGAAATCCCTCCTACAATGAGCAGTTCTTC
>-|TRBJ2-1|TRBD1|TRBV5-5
CASRTRTGTGGSEQFF
TGTGCCAGCAGGACGAGAACCGGGACAGGGGGCAGTGAGCAGTTCTTC
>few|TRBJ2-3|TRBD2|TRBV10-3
CAISRDPVGTKSTDTQYF
TGTGCCATCAGTCGGGATCCAGTGGGGACTAAGAGCACAGATACGCAGTATTTT
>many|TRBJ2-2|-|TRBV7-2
CASSSRAQPYTGELFF
TGTGCCAGCAGCTCACGGGCCCAACCGTACACCGGGGAGCTGTTTTTT
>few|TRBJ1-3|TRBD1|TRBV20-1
CSAQTGAAGNTIYF
TGCAGTGCTCAGACAGGGGCAGCTGGAAACACCATATATTTT
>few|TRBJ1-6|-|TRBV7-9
CASSPTGWENSPLHF
TGTGCCAGCAGCCCAACCGGGTGGGAGAATTCACCCCTCCACTTT
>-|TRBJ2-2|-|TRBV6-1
CASTPLGGDTGELFF
TGTGCCAGCACCCCACTGGGCGGCGACACCGGGGAGCTGTTTTTT
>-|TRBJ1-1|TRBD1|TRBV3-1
CASSQDWTGENTEAFF
TGTGCCAGCAGCCAAGATTGGACAGGGGAGAACACTGAAGCTTTCTTT
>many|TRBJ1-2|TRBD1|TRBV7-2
CATLGQGAGYNYGYTF
TGTGCCACCCTCGGACAGGGGGCAGGATATAACTATGGCTACACCTTC
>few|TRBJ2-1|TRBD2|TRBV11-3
CASSPRPGGSYNEQFF
TGTGCCAGCAGCCCGAGGCCGGGGGGCTCCTACAATGAGCAGTTCTTC
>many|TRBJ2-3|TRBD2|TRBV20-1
CSAREGKAGSTDTQYF
TGCAGTGCTAGAGAGGGGAAAGCGGGAAGCACAGATACGCAGTATTTT